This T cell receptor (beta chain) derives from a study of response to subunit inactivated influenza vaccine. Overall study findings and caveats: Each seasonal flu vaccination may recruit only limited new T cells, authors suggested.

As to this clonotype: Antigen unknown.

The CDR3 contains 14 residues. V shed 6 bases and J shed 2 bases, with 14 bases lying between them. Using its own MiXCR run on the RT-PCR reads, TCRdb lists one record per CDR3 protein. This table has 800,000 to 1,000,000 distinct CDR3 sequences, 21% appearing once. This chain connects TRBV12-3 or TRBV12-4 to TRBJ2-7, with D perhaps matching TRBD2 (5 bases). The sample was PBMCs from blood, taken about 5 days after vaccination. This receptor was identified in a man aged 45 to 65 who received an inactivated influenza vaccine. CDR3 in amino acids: CASREGSVPYEQYF. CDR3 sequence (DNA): TGTGCCAGCAGAGAGGGTAGCGTTCCCTACGAGCAGTACTTC.